The 21 T cell receptor beta chains below come from one sample, sequenced in a study of shared clonotypes between healthy human individuals. The assay was immunoSEQ multiplex PCR, and TCRdb's table has in-frame clones only and misses some. The data contain 730,000 or so clones, about 78% of them singletons. Sample: memory CD4+ T cells sorted from blood. Subset described: CD45RA-negative fraction. All receptors come from a woman in her 30s in good health.

J is TRBJ1-5 and V is TRBV9; no clear D. The germline V gene has CDR1 SGDLS and CDR2 YYNGEE. V lost 0 bases to trimming and J lost 5 bases, with 12 bases between them. The CDR3 runs 15 residues. The CDR3 is CASSVDPQRDQPQHF. CDR3 sequence (DNA): TGTGCCAGCAGCGTAGATCCTCAAAGAGATCAGCCCCAGCATTTT.

This chain's CDR3 is CASSANMNTEAFF. CDR3 nucleotide sequence: TGTGCCAGCAGTGCTAACATGAACACTGAAGCTTTCTTT. V and J are TRBV6-1 and TRBJ1-1, with D unclear. Between the trimmed V and J ends, which lost 4 bases and 0 bases, there was a span of 6 bases. There are 13 residues in the CDR3. From germline, CDR1 is MNHNS and CDR2 SASEGT.

The chain recombines TRBV7-8 with TRBJ2-5, with 11 positions matching TRBD1. There are 16 residues in the CDR3. CDR1 is SGHVS, CDR2 FQNEAQ, per germline. After removal of 1 base from V and 6 bases from J, the junction contained 7 bases not matched to a gene. CDR3 protein: CASSLDPDRGLQTQYF. The CDR3 DNA follows: TGTGCCAGCAGCTTAGACCCGGACAGGGGGCTGCAGACCCAGTACTTC.

The genes are TRBV6-5 and TRBJ1-5; D may be TRBD1 (6 bases). Germline V lookup: CDR1 MNHEY, CDR2 SVGAGI. Trimming removed 4 bases from V and 2 bases from J, with 12 bases in between. The CDR3 runs 15 residues. The CDR3 protein is CASSLQGFGNQPQHF. In DNA, the CDR3 is TGTGCCAGCAGTTTACAGGGATTTGGCAATCAGCCCCAGCATTTT.

The gene calls are TRBV6-1 and TRBJ2-5; no definite D call. CDR3 length: 13 amino acids. V was shortened by 1 base and J by 2 bases, with 5 bases between the two germline ends. Germline V gene lookup returns CDR1 MNHNS and CDR2 SASEGT. CDR3 residues: CASSEVLQETQYF. CDR3 nucleotide sequence: TGTGCCAGCAGTGAAGTCTTACAAGAGACCCAGTACTTC.

The CDR3 DNA follows: TGTGCCAGCAGCAAACAGGGGGGGATTAGCACAGATACGCAGTATTTT. Protein: CASSKQGGISTDTQYF. The chain recombines TRBV28 with TRBJ2-3; perhaps TRBD1 as D (8 bases). Looked up from germline, CDR1 is MDHEN and CDR2 is SYDVKM. This CDR3 has 16 amino acids. Trimming removed 6 bases at V and 0 bases at J, with 16 bases between.

A remark on this clone: In the same sample, other DNA sequences code for this CDR3. The rearrangement joins TRBV28 to TRBJ1-2, with 7 bases lining up with TRBD1. V gave up 5 bases and J gave up 4 bases; unmatched junction bases: 7. The CDR3 contains 14 residues. Germline CDR1 MDHEN, CDR2 SYDVKM. For the CDR3, the DNA is TGTGCCAGCAGTGGGGACAGAAACCTCTATGGCTACACCTTC. This translates into CASSGDRNLYGYTF.

This chain uses TRBV7-8 with TRBJ2-6, with 9 bases matching TRBD1. CDR3 length equals 17 residues. The germline V gene encodes CDR1 SGHVS and CDR2 FQNEAQ. After removal of 5 bases from V and 1 base from J, the junction contained 6 bases not matched to a gene. Here the CDR3 reads CASSQQGALSGANVLTF. The DNA of the CDR3 is TGTGCCAGCAGCCAACAGGGGGCGCTTTCTGGGGCCAACGTCCTGACTTTC.

In DNA, the CDR3 is TGTGCCAGTAGTATAGATTTGGGGACAGGAGTTCATCAGCCCCAGCATTTT. Protein sequence: CASSIDLGTGVHQPQHF. The chain joins TRBV19 to TRBJ1-5; 8 positions agree with TRBD1. Germline CDR1 LNHDA, CDR2 SQIVND (reference sequence). After removal of 0 bases from V and 5 bases from J, the junction contained 9 bases not matched to a gene. This CDR3 has 17 amino acids. Combining the CDR3 with reference TRBV19 and TRBJ1-5 gives the whole variable domain DGGITQSPKYLFRKEGQNVTLSCEQNLNHDAMYWYRQDPGQGLRLIYYSQIVNDFQKGDIAEGYSVSREKKESFPLTVTSAQKNPTAFYLCASSIDLGTGVHQPQHFGDGTRLSIL.

This clone came up once. Other DNA sequences in the sample encode the same CDR3. The CDR3: CAWSTGGDQPQHF. CDR3 coding DNA: TGTGCCTGGAGTACTGGGGGAGATCAGCCCCAGCATTTT. The chain joins TRBV30 to TRBJ1-5; D is perhaps TRBD1 (5 bases). The CDR3 spans 13 residues. Looked up from germline, CDR1 is GTSNPN and CDR2 is SVGIG (reference sequence). Trimming pared 2 bases from V and 5 bases from J, leaving 10 bases between.

The V and J genes are TRBV7-1 and TRBJ2-5, with TRBD2 matching 7 bases. TRBV7-1 is designated an ORF whose function remains uncertain. The CDR3 sequence is 15 residues long. The ends lost 4 bases at V and 4 bases at J; junction bases unmatched: 9. CDR3 DNA sequence: TGTGCCAGCAGCTTAGGGGCGGGAGACGGAGAGACCCAGTACTTC. Amino acids: CASSLGAGDGETQYF.

This clone was detected a few times. The chain joins TRBV18 to TRBJ2-6; D not certain. The germline gives CDR1 KGHSH, CDR2 LQKENI. The CDR3 consists of 16 residues. Trimming pared 3 bases from V and 3 bases from J, leaving 12 bases between. The CDR3 protein is CASSPGSPDGANVLTF. The CDR3 DNA reads TGTGCCAGCTCACCCGGGTCCCCGGATGGGGCCAACGTCCTGACTTTC.

Turning to this clone: The junction departs from germline at one end; a sequencing error may be responsible. J is TRBJ1-1 and V is TRBV18; TRBD1 might be the D (5 bases). The CDR3 is 15 residues long. From germline, CDR1 is KGHSH and CDR2 LQKENI. The CDR3 region has the DNA TGTGCCAGCTCATCACCGGGGCTAGGAGGAACTGAAGCTTTCTTT. It encodes CASSSPGLGGTEAFF.

Points on this clone: A read error may explain this, as a much larger clone is one base away. The sample holds other DNA sequences that translate to the same CDR3. The gene calls are TRBV7-9 and TRBJ2-7; no firm D call. The V end was cut by 1 base, the J end by 0 bases, with 7 bases between. Germline loops: CDR1 SEHNR, CDR2 FQNEAQ (reference sequence). The CDR3 is 14 amino acids. The CDR3 protein is CASSLGQASYEQYF. The DNA for the CDR3 is TGTGCCAGCAGCTTAGGCCAGGCCTCCTACGAGCAGTACTTC.

The V and J genes are TRBV6-5 and TRBJ2-3, with TRBD2 identical over 12 bases. The CDR3 runs 15 residues. The junction had 5 bases not matched to a gene; V was cut back by 7 bases and J by 3 bases. Germline CDR1 reads MNHEY; CDR2 reads SVGAGI. The CDR3 region is CASTFGLAGTDTQYF. CDR3 sequence (DNA): TGTGCCAGCACCTTCGGACTAGCGGGAACAGATACGCAGTATTTT.

The chain combines TRBV4-1 with TRBJ2-7; no definite D call. The CDR3 length is 15 residues. From germline, CDR1 is MGHRA and CDR2 YSYEKL. Trimming left V 0 bases short and J 3 bases short, with 12 bases between. The CDR3 is CASSQDRAGIYEQYF. CDR3 DNA: TGCGCCAGCAGCCAAGATAGAGCCGGAATCTACGAGCAGTACTTC.

This clone was counted many times. The CDR3 DNA sequence: TGTGCCAGCAGTCCGAAGGGGCGAGGGAGCACAGATACGCAGTATTTT. Its translation: CASSPKGRGSTDTQYF. The chain carries TRBV27 and TRBJ2-3; the D call may be TRBD1 or TRBD2 (5 bases each). This CDR3 has 16 residues. Germline-derived CDR1 and CDR2 are MNHEY and SMNVEV (reference sequence). Trimming removed 5 bases at V and 0 bases at J, with 15 bases between.

The rearrangement joins TRBV11-2 to TRBJ1-4, with D uncertain. The CDR3 covers 15 residues. Germline V CDR1 and CDR2: SGHAT, FQNNGV. Between the trimmed V and J ends, which lost 3 bases and 7 bases, there was a span of 15 bases. CDR3 sequence (DNA): TGTGCCAGCAGCTTTCCGGCGACTTCGGGTGAAAAACTGTTTTTT. The encoded protein is CASSFPATSGEKLFF.

The chain has TRBV2 and TRBJ2-1; the D gene could be TRBD1 or TRBD2 (5 bases each). The ends were cut back, 2 bases at V and 0 bases at J, with 11 bases in the middle. The germline V gene encodes CDR1 SNHLY and CDR2 FYNNEI. The CDR3 totals 16 residues. CDR3 sequence (DNA): TGTGCCAGCAGTGAAACGGGGCTAAGCTCCTACAATGAGCAGTTCTTC. It codes for CASSETGLSSYNEQFF.

The J gene is TRBJ2-4, the V gene TRBV28, with D perhaps matching TRBD1 or TRBD2 (5 bases each). V lost 2 bases and J 4 bases, leaving 15 bases between the germline ends. Germline V gene lookup returns CDR1 MDHEN and CDR2 SYDVKM. There are 16 residues in the CDR3. Written as DNA, the CDR3 is TGTGCCAGCAGTTTAGATCAGGGAGCGAAAAAAAACATTCAGTACTTC. As protein: CASSLDQGAKKNIQYF.

This chain uses TRBV7-6 with TRBJ2-1; 10 bases line up with TRBD2. The J segment lost 8 bases and the V segment lost 5 bases, leaving 12 bases of the junction unmatched. This CDR3 is 16 amino acids long. The V gene's germline CDR1 is SGHVS and CDR2 FNYEAQ. The CDR3 loop reads CASSTAPAGGQDEQFF. The DNA of the CDR3 is TGTGCCAGCAGCACGGCTCCAGCGGGAGGGCAGGATGAGCAGTTCTTC. Variable domain in full (rest from reference TRBV7-6 and TRBJ2-1): GAGVSQSPRYKVTKRGQDVALRCDPISGHVSLYWYRQALGQGPEFLTYFNYEAQQDKSGLPNDRFSAERPEGSISTLTIQRTEQRDSAMYRCASSTAPAGGQDEQFFGPGTRLTVL.